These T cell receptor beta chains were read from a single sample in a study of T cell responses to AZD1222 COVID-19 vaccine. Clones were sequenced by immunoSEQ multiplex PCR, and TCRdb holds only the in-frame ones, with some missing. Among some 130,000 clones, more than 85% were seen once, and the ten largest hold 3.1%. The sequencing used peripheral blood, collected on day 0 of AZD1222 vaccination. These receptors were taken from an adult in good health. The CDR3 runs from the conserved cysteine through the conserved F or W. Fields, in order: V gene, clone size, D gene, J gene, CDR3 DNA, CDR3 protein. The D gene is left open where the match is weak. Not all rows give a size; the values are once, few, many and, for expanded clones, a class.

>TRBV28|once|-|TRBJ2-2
TGTGCCAGCAGTTTGTGGACCGTGACGAACACCGGGGAGCTGTTTTTT
CASSLWTVTNTGELFF
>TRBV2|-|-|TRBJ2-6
TGTGCCAGCAGCCTGGTAGGTGGGGCCAACGTCCTGACTTTC
CASSLVGGANVLTF
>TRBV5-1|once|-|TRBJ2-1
TGCGCCAGCAGCTTGGTCTATGGCGGTGACTCCTACAATGAGCAGTTCTTC
CASSLVYGGDSYNEQFF
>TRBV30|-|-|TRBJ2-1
TGTGCCTGGGATGGGGGGTTTGGGAATGAGCAGTTCTTC
CAWDGGFGNEQFF
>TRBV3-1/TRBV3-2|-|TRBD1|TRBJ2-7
TGTGCCAGCAGCCTCGGGACAGGGTGGTTGGACGAGCAGTACTTC
CASSLGTGWLDEQYF
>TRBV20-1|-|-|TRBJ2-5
TGCAGTGCTAGAGATCCGGAGACCCAGTACTTC
CSARDPETQYF
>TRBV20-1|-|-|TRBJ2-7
TGCAGTGCCGGGACGACCTACGAGCAGTACTTC
CSAGTTYEQYF
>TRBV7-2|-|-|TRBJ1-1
TGTGCCAGCAGCTTAGCTAGGGGATTGAACACTGAAGCTTTCTTT
CASSLARGLNTEAFF
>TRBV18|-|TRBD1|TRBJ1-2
TGTGCCAGCTCACCACCGGACAGGGGGGCTCAGGGCTACACCTTC
CASSPPDRGAQGYTF
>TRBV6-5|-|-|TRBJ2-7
TGTGCCAGCAGTTTCCAGGTCGACTCTTCCCGGTACTTC
CASSFQVDSSRYF
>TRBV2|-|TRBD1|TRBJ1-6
TGTGCCAGCAGTCTAGACAGGGGGCATTCACCCCTCCACTTT
CASSLDRGHSPLHF
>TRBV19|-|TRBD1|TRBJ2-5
TGTGCCAGTAGTACCGGGACAGGGCTGGAGACCCAGTACTTC
CASSTGTGLETQYF
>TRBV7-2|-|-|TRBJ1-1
TGTGCCAGCAGCAGACAGGCTGGGGCGAACACTGAAGCTTTCTTT
CASSRQAGANTEAFF
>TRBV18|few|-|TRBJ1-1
TGTGCCAGCTCACCCCTTAGGGACACTGAAGCTTTCTTT
CASSPLRDTEAFF
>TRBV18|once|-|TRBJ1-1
TGTGCCAGCTCCCCTAAACAGGACACTGAAGCTTTCTTT
CASSPKQDTEAFF
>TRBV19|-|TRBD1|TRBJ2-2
TGTGCCAGTAGCGTACAGACAGGGCGCGGCACCGGGGAGCTGTTTTTT
CASSVQTGRGTGELFF
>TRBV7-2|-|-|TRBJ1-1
TGTGCCAGCAGCTTGATCCGAGCTGAAGCTTTCTTT
CASSLIRAEAFF
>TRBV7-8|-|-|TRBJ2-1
TGTGCCAGCAGCTTGGGGGACCTAAATGATGAGCAGTTCTTC
CASSLGDLNDEQFF
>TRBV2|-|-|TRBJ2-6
TGTGCCAGCAGTGGGCCTAAGAACAGGGCTGGGGCCAACGTCCTGACTTTC
CASSGPKNRAGANVLTF
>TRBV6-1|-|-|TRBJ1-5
TGTGCCAGCAGTGAAATGTGGGGGGCGGATCAGCCCCAGCATTTT
CASSEMWGADQPQHF
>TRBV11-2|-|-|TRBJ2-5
TGTGCCAGCAGCACGACCAGGACAAACCAAGAGACCCAGTACTTC
CASSTTRTNQETQYF
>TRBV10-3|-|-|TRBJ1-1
TGTGCCATCAGTGAGTCGCGGGTCACTGAAGCTTTCTTT
CAISESRVTEAFF
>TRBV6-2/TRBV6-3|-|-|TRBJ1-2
TGTGCCAGCAGTTACTCCGAGGTTTATGGCTACACCTTC
CASSYSEVYGYTF
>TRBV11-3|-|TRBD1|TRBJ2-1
TGTGCCAGCAGCTCGACAGGGGGCGGTTTCAATGAGCAGTTCTTC
CASSSTGGGFNEQFF
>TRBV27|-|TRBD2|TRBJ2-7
TGTGCCAGCAGTTTAGCGGGAGCCTTCTACGAGCAGTACTTC
CASSLAGAFYEQYF
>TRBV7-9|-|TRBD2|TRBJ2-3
TGTGCCAGCAGCTCCCCTGAGGGAGGGGCAGATACGCAGTATTTT
CASSSPEGGADTQYF
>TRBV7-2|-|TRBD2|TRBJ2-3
TGTGCCAGCAGCTTAGGTCTAGCGGCAGATACGCAGTATTTT
CASSLGLAADTQYF
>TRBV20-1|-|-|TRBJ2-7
TGCAGTGCTAGAGGCTACGAGCAGTACTTC
CSARGYEQYF
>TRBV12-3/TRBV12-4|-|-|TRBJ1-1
TGTGCCAGCAGTTTGGGGACTGAAGCTTTCTTT
CASSLGTEAFF
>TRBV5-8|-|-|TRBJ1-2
TGTGCCAGCAGCTTGGGCACGCGGACCCTCTTCGCCGATGTCTACACCTTC
CASSLGTRTLFADVYTF
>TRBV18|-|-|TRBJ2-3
TGTGCCAGCTCACCATTTGGCGGGCGGACAGATACGCAGTATTTT
CASSPFGGRTDTQYF
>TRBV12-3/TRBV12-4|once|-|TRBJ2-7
TGTGCCAGCAGTTTTAGATACGAGCAGTACTTC
CASSFRYEQYF
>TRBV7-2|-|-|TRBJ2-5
TGTGCCAGCAGCTTAGCGGGGACTGGAAATTGGCAGACCCAGTACTTC
CASSLAGTGNWQTQYF
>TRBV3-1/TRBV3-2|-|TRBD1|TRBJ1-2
TGTGCCAGCAGCCAAGGGGGACAGGCCCTAGGGGGCTACACCTTC
CASSQGGQALGGYTF
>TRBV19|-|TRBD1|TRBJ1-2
TGTGCCAGTAACAACGGACAGGGGGATGGCTACACCTTC
CASNNGQGDGYTF
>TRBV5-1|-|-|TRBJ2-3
TGCGCCAGCAGCTTGCTCAGTAGTGCAGATACGCAGTATTTT
CASSLLSSADTQYF
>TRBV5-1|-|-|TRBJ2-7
TGCGCCAGCAGCTTGGTCGAATCCTACGAGCAGTACTTC
CASSLVESYEQYF
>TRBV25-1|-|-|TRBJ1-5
TGTGCCAGCAGTGCGGGGGCCCTACATTTT
CASSAGALHF
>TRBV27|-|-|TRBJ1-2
TGTGCCAGCAGTCTATCCGGGGCGGGCGGCTACACCTTC
CASSLSGAGGYTF
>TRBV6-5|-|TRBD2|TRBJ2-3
TGTGCCAGCAGGGGGACTAGCGGGGGCACAGATACGCAGTATTTT
CASRGTSGGTDTQYF
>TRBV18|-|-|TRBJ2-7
TGTGCCAGCTCACCATTGGAAGAGCAGTACTTC
CASSPLEEQYF
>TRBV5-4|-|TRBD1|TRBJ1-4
TGTGCCAGCAGCCCATTCCTGACAGGGGAGAATGAAAAACTGTTTTTT
CASSPFLTGENEKLFF
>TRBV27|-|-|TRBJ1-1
TGTGCCAGCGGCGATCCGAACACTGAAGCTTTCTTT
CASGDPNTEAFF
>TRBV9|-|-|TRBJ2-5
TGTGCCAGCAGCGTTGGGCGGGAATTTTCCCAAGAGACCCAGTACTTC
CASSVGREFSQETQYF
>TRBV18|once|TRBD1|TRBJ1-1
TGTGCCAGCTCGCAGACAGGGGGGAAATCTGAAGCTTTCTTT
CASSQTGGKSEAFF
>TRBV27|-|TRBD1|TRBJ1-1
TGTGCCAGCGTACAGGGGGCGACTTTGAACACTGAAGCTTTCTTT
CASVQGATLNTEAFF
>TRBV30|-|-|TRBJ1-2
TGTGCCTGGAGCGTACGGGCCCTCGGGACACCCTATGGCTACACCTTC
CAWSVRALGTPYGYTF
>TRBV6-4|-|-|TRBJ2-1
TGTGCCAGCAGTCCGAGGGGGGACAATGAGCAGTTCTTC
CASSPRGDNEQFF
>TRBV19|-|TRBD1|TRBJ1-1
TGTGCCAGTAGGGGGACAGCGAACACTGAAGCTTTCTTT
CASRGTANTEAFF
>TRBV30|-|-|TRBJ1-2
TGTGCCTGGATTCGCAGGGGCCTTCCCCTCTATGGCTACACCTTC
CAWIRRGLPLYGYTF
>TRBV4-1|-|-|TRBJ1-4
TGCGCCAGCAGCCATCGCTCGCCCAGGGTAACCTCTGCAACTAATGAAAAACTGTTTTTT
CASSHRSPRVTSATNEKLFF
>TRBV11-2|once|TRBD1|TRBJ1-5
TGTGCCAGCAGCAGGACAGGGGTGAGCAATCAGCCCCAGCATTTT
CASSRTGVSNQPQHF
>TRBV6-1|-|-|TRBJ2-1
TGTGCCAGCAGTGAAGCCCGAGGGCGGTTCTTC
CASSEARGRFF
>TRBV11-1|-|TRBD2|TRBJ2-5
TGTGCCAGCAGCTTGTCACGGGGGGGTCGGCAAGAGACCCAGTACTTC
CASSLSRGGRQETQYF
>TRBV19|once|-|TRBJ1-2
TGTGCCAGTAGTAAGGAAGTTTACTATGGCTACACCTTC
CASSKEVYYGYTF
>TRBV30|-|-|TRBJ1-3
TGTGCCTGGAGTGTAACCCGGAGCTCTGGAAACACCATATATTTT
CAWSVTRSSGNTIYF
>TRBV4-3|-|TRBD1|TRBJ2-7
TGCGCCAGCAGCATGCGACAGGGGGCAAACTACGAGCAGTACTTC
CASSMRQGANYEQYF
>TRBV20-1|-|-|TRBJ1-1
TGCAGTGTTCGATTTAACACTGAAGCTTTCTTT
CSVRFNTEAFF
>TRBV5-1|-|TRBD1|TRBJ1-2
TGCGCCAGCAGCTTTTTAAGGGGACAGGGAGAAGGCTACACCTTC
CASSFLRGQGEGYTF
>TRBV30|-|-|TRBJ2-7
TGTGCCTGGAGTGTAATAGGCGAGCAGTACTTC
CAWSVIGEQYF